Listed here are 32 T cell receptor beta chains from one sample, sequenced in a study of cytomegalovirus exposure and HLA in healthy donors. The protocol was immunoSEQ multiplex PCR, while the TCRdb copy is restricted to in-frame clones and leaves out a portion. This repertoire shows more than 90,000 clones, about 91% found once; its top ten account for around 2%. The specimen sequenced was PBMCs. These receptor sequences come from a man younger than 35 in good health and CMV-seronegative.

CDR3 DNA: TGTGCCAGCAGTAAGACAGGGGGGGACACTGAAGCTTTCTTT. Translated, it gives CASSKTGGDTEAFF. The chain links TRBV6-1 to TRBJ1-1; 9 nucleotides line up with TRBD1. Germline CDR1 and CDR2: MNHNS and SASEGT. J gave up 3 bases and V 5 bases, and 4 bases lay outside the gene matches. There are 14 residues in the CDR3.

The V gene is TRBV18, the J gene TRBJ2-3, with D possibly matching TRBD1 (5 bases). Trimming removed 6 bases from V and 2 bases from J, with 12 bases in between. Germline V gene sequence: CDR1 KGHSH, CDR2 LQKENI. This CDR3 is built from 14 residues. CDR3 sequence reads: CASSQGLDTDTQYF. DNA of the CDR3: TGTGCCAGCTCCCAGGGCTTAGACACAGATACGCAGTATTTT. Supplemented by reference TRBV18 and TRBJ2-3, the full variable domain reads NAGVMQNPRHLVRRRGQEARLRCSPMKGHSHVYWYRQLPEEGLKFMVYLQKENIIDESGMPKERFSAEFPKEGPSILRIQQVVRGDSAAYFCASSQGLDTDTQYFGPGTRLTVL.

This clone was found once. This chain links TRBV19 with TRBJ1-1; D not certain. The CDR3 runs 13 residues. V was trimmed by 6 bases and J by 3 bases, leaving 11 bases between them. Germline lookup yields CDR1 LNHDA and CDR2 SQIVND (reference sequence). CDR3 nucleotide sequence: TGTGCCAGTAGCCTAACTCGGGACACTGAAGCTTTCTTT. Its translation is CASSLTRDTEAFF.

J is TRBJ1-1 and V is TRBV19; 8 bases fit TRBD1. The V gene end was trimmed by 7 bases and the J gene end by 5 bases; junction bases not matched to a gene: 6. Germline CDR1 and CDR2: LNHDA and SQIVND (reference sequence). The CDR3 contains 13 residues. DNA of the CDR3: TGTGCCAGTAAGACAGGGGATTTGACTGAAGCTTTCTTT. Its protein is CASKTGDLTEAFF.

V usage is TRBV6-1 and J usage is TRBJ1-1; TRBD1 might be the D (6 bases). The CDR3 spans 14 residues. Germline CDR1 is MNHNS and CDR2 is SASEGT. V was cut by 6 bases and J by 3 bases, with 14 bases left in between. Written as DNA, the CDR3 is TGTGCCAGCAGCTTAGAACAGGGATACACTGAAGCTTTCTTT. Amino acids: CASSLEQGYTEAFF.

The V gene is TRBV10-3, the J gene TRBJ1-3; the match to TRBD1 covers 9 bases. Germline loops: CDR1 ENHRY, CDR2 SYGVKD. The CDR3 has 19 amino acids. The CDR3 nucleotides read TGTGGACTTAAACCGGGACAGGGTACTAAAGGTCCTTCTGGAAACACCATATATTTT. This translates into CGLKPGQGTKGPSGNTIYF.

The rearrangement joins TRBV19 to TRBJ2-2, with TRBD2 as a possible D gene (6 bases). Trimming stripped 8 bases from V and 0 bases from J, with 13 bases between. Germline CDR1 reads LNHDA; CDR2 reads SQIVND (reference sequence). The CDR3 is 15 residues long. Here the CDR3 reads CASGTDRTNTGELFF. In DNA, the CDR3 is TGTGCCAGTGGGACTGACAGAACGAACACCGGGGAGCTGTTTTTT.

V usage is TRBV4-3 and J usage is TRBJ2-3; 7 nucleotides align to TRBD2. The germline CDR1 and CDR2 sequences are LGHNA and YSLEER. This CDR3 spans 15 amino acids. Trimming took 4 bases from V and 0 from J; bases not matched to a gene: 4. The CDR3 DNA reads TGCGCCAGCAGCCTCGGGGGGTTAAGCACAGATACGCAGTATTTT. This encodes CASSLGGLSTDTQYF.

This clone was recorded once. The V call is TRBV27, the J call TRBJ2-7; TRBD1 might be the D (5 bases). CDR1 and CDR2 from the germline V gene are MNHEY and SMNVEV (reference sequence). Deletions cut 8 bases from V and 5 bases from J, with 16 bases between. The CDR3 extends over 13 amino acids. The CDR3 nucleotides read TGTGCCAGCGGGGCTTCAGTATTCGACGAGCAGTACTTC. Protein sequence: CASGASVFDEQYF.

The CDR3 here is CASSRLEGNEQFF. The DNA for the CDR3 is TGTGCCAGCAGTCGACTAGAGGGGAATGAGCAGTTCTTC. The chain carries TRBV11-3 and TRBJ2-1, with D possibly matching TRBD2 (6 bases). The CDR3 length is 13 residues. Germline assignment: CDR1 SGHNT and CDR2 YENEEA. V shed 6 bases and J shed 7 bases, with 13 bases lying between them.

This chain uses TRBV5-1 with TRBJ2-5; D possibly corresponds to TRBD2 (5 bases). The CDR3 loop spans 12 amino acids. The germline CDR1 and CDR2 sequences are SGHRS and YFSETQ. With 0 bases removed from V and 5 bases from J, the gap between germline ends came to 5 bases. CDR3 region: CASSLAGETQYF. DNA for the CDR3: TGCGCCAGCAGCTTGGCGGGGGAGACCCAGTACTTC.

The V call is TRBV14, the J call TRBJ2-1, with 7 bases fitting TRBD2. CDR3 length: 17 residues. Germline trimming cut 2 bases from V and 1 base from J; bases unmatched to any gene: 8. Germline CDR1 reads SGHDN; CDR2 reads FVKESK. CDR3 residues: CASSQLRLADSYNEQFF. Written as DNA, the CDR3 is TGTGCCAGCAGCCAACTTCGTCTAGCGGATTCCTACAATGAGCAGTTCTTC. The entire variable domain, with the rest obtained from reference TRBV14 and TRBJ2-1, is as follows: EAGVTQFPSHSVIEKGQTVTLRCDPISGHDNLYWYRRVMGKEIKFLLHFVKESKQDESGMPNNRFLAERTGGTYSTLKVQPAELEDSGVYFCASSQLRLADSYNEQFFGPGTRLTVL.

This clone was detected only once. The chain is built from TRBV28 and TRBJ2-3; 11 bases align to TRBD2. The germline V gene encodes CDR1 MDHEN and CDR2 SYDVKM. V trimming: 11 bases; J trimming: 4 bases; junction bases outside the gene matches: 11. This CDR3 is 15 amino acids long. Here the CDR3 DNA reads TGTGCCCCTCTTGGTAGCGGGGGGGAAGCAGATACGCAGTATTTT. Its protein product is CAPLGSGGEADTQYF.

The chain is built from TRBV10-1 and TRBJ1-1, with D tentatively TRBD1 (5 bases). Deletions cut 0 bases from V and 1 base from J, with 6 bases between. The CDR3 loop spans 14 amino acids. Germline V gives CDR1 WNHNN, CDR2 SYGVQD (reference sequence). CDR3 protein: CASSESGGNTEAFF. The CDR3, as DNA: TGCGCCAGCAGTGAGTCGGGGGGGAACACTGAAGCTTTCTTT.

DNA for the CDR3: TGTGCCAGCAGCTCTTACCGGGACTTGCCCTATGGCTACACCTTC. Its translation is CASSSYRDLPYGYTF. The rearrangement joins TRBV11-2 to TRBJ1-2; the D gene is possibly TRBD1 (5 bases). With 4 bases removed from V and 4 bases from J, the gap between germline ends came to 16 bases. CDR1 is SGHAT and CDR2 is FQNNGV in the germline V gene. The CDR3 contains 15 residues. Variable domain in full (rest from reference TRBV11-2 and TRBJ1-2): EAGVAQSPRYKIIEKRQSVAFWCNPISGHATLYWYQQILGQGPKLLIQFQNNGVVDDSQLPKDRFSAERLKGVDSTLKIQPAKLEDSAVYLCASSSYRDLPYGYTFGSGTRLTVV.

This clone was seen just once. This chain links TRBV29-1 with TRBJ2-1; D gene uncertain. V lost 1 base to trimming and J lost 9 bases, with 16 bases between them. CDR1 and CDR2 (germline): SQVTM, ANQGSEA. This CDR3 spans 14 amino acids. The CDR3 here is CSVEVPPSDSEQFF. The CDR3 DNA is TGCAGCGTTGAAGTGCCCCCCTCCGACTCTGAGCAGTTCTTC.

This chain uses TRBV4-3 with TRBJ1-4; D is perhaps TRBD1 (5 bases). The germline CDR1 and CDR2 sequences are LGHNA and YSLEER. V was shortened by 1 base and J by 5 bases, with 11 bases between the two germline ends. This CDR3 is built from 15 residues. The CDR3 sequence: CASSQVGQTNEKLFF. For the CDR3, the DNA is TGCGCCAGCAGCCAAGTGGGGCAGACCAATGAAAAACTGTTTTTT.

This rearrangement joins TRBV5-1 to TRBJ2-3; 7 nucleotides match TRBD1. The CDR3 contains 14 residues. V lost 5 bases and J lost 1; bases outside the gene matches: 4. Germline CDR1 reads SGHRS; CDR2 reads YFSETQ. This chain's CDR3 is CASSKGTGTDTQYF. Here the CDR3 DNA reads TGCGCCAGCAGTAAGGGGACAGGCACAGATACGCAGTATTTT.

In this sample, this clone turned up a few times. The genes are TRBV28 and TRBJ1-6, with TRBD1 as a possible D gene (5 bases). The V end lost 6 bases, the J end lost 5 bases, and 11 bases lay between the germline ends. Germline V gene sequence: CDR1 MDHEN, CDR2 SYDVKM. The CDR3 sequence is 14 residues long. DNA of the CDR3: TGTGCCAGCAGCGACAGACCCAATAATTCACCCCTCCACTTT. The encoded protein is CASSDRPNNSPLHF.

The V call is TRBV7-7, the J call TRBJ2-7; D is unclear. The CDR3 has 14 residues. Trimming pared 6 bases from V and 6 bases from J, leaving 18 bases between. Germline CDR1 is SSHAT and CDR2 is FNYEAQ (reference sequence). The DNA for the CDR3 is TGTGCCAGCAGTTATACCGATAACTCGGGCGAGCAGTACTTC. Protein product: CASSYTDNSGEQYF.

The chain employs TRBV5-1 and TRBJ2-1, with 9 bases lining up with TRBD2. The V segment lost 0 bases and the J segment 10 bases; nucleotides outside the gene matches: 8. From germline, CDR1 is SGHRS and CDR2 YFSETQ. The CDR3 loop spans 15 amino acids. Here the CDR3 reads CASSLEVAGAGEQFF. The CDR3 bases are TGCGCCAGCAGCTTGGAAGTAGCGGGAGCAGGGGAGCAGTTCTTC.

A single count supports this clone. The CDR3 spells CASSLGAPRRGGYTF. For the CDR3, the DNA is TGTGCCAGCAGCTTAGGGGCCCCAAGGCGGGGCGGCTACACCTTC. This rearrangement joins TRBV7-9 to TRBJ1-2; a weak D match, TRBD1 (5 bases). Germline values: CDR1 SEHNR, CDR2 FQNEAQ (reference sequence). V dropped 1 base and J dropped 8 bases, with 17 bases sitting between them. The CDR3 extends over 15 amino acids.

The chain combines TRBV5-4 with TRBJ2-3; 8 nucleotides agree with TRBD1. Germline V gives CDR1 SGHNT, CDR2 YYREEE (reference sequence). The CDR3 consists of 15 residues. With V trimmed by 1 base and J by 3 bases, 4 bases remained unmatched. CDR3 bases: TGTGCCAGCAGCTTGTACCGACAGGGGACAGATACGCAGTATTTT. Its protein product is CASSLYRQGTDTQYF. Variable domain in full (rest from reference TRBV5-4 and TRBJ2-3): ETGVTQSPTHLIKTRGQQVTLRCSSQSGHNTVSWYQQALGQGPQFIFQYYREEENGRGNFPPRFSGLQFPNYSSELNVNALELDDSALYLCASSLYRQGTDTQYFGPGTRLTVL.

The chain uses TRBV14 and TRBJ2-5, with 14 positions matching TRBD2. The germline gives CDR1 SGHDN, CDR2 FVKESK. The CDR3 is 15 amino acids. The V gene end was trimmed by 3 bases and the J gene end by 5 bases; junction bases not matched to a gene: 2. The CDR3 DNA follows: TGTGCCAGCAGCCAGGGACTAGCGGGGGCGGAGACCCAGTACTTC. Its translation: CASSQGLAGAETQYF.

The rearrangement joins TRBV7-6 to TRBJ2-1; TRBD1 aligns across 7 bases. Trimming removed 5 bases from V and 5 bases from J; junction bases left unmatched: 6. The CDR3 length is 14 residues. CDR1 is SGHVS and CDR2 is FNYEAQ in the germline V gene. The CDR3 DNA reads as TGTGCCAGCAGCACCTACAGGGGAAACAATGAGCAGTTCTTC. Translation gives CASSTYRGNNEQFF.

This sequence joins TRBV6-5 and TRBJ1-3; D not certain. The CDR3 runs 15 residues. V was cut by 6 bases and J by 3 bases, with 15 bases left in between. From germline, CDR1 is MNHEY and CDR2 SVGAGI. The CDR3 protein is CASSSSAVGGNTIYF. The CDR3 DNA is TGTGCCAGCAGCTCCTCGGCGGTTGGTGGAAACACCATATATTTT.

The V call is TRBV7-2, the J call TRBJ2-7, with a possible D match to TRBD1 (6 bases). Germline-derived CDR1 and CDR2 are SGHTA and FQGNSA. The CDR3 spans 14 residues. V was trimmed by 5 bases and J by 0 bases, leaving 11 bases between them. The CDR3 is CASSEDRFSYEQYF. DNA of the CDR3: TGTGCCAGCAGCGAGGACAGATTCTCCTACGAGCAGTACTTC. The full variable domain, rest sourced from reference TRBV7-2 and TRBJ2-7, is GAGVSQSPSNKVTEKGKDVELRCDPISGHTALYWYRQSLGQGLEFLIYFQGNSAPDKSGLPSDRFSAERTGGSVSTLTIQRTQQEDSAVYLCASSEDRFSYEQYFGPGTRLTVT.

The sample holds a few counts of this clone. This chain links TRBV5-1 with TRBJ2-7, with unresolved D. The CDR3 is 13 residues long. Germline CDR1 and CDR2: SGHRS and YFSETQ. The ends were cut back, 1 base at V and 3 bases at J, with 8 bases in the middle. The CDR3 loop reads CASSLFANYEQYF. Here the CDR3 DNA reads TGCGCCAGCAGCTTGTTTGCTAACTACGAGCAGTACTTC.

The chain joins TRBV6-1 to TRBJ1-3; possible D gene TRBD1, 5 bases. There are 18 residues in the CDR3. The V and J ends lost 1 base and 2 bases respectively, with 18 bases between them. Germline values: CDR1 MNHNS, CDR2 SASEGT. The CDR3 is CASSEDLGGGTAGNTIYF. CDR3 bases: TGTGCCAGCAGTGAAGATTTGGGGGGAGGAACCGCTGGAAACACCATATATTTT.

The chain combines TRBV6-4 with TRBJ2-2; possibly TRBD2 for D (6 bases). This CDR3 is built from 15 residues. In germline, CDR1 is MRHNA, CDR2 SNTAGT. Trimming took 4 bases from V and 2 from J, leaving 11 bases between them. This CDR3 is CASSVTGVNTGELFF. In nucleotides, the CDR3 is TGTGCCAGCAGTGTAACGGGAGTTAACACCGGGGAGCTGTTTTTT.

J is TRBJ2-4 and V is TRBV28, with 10 bases matching TRBD2. The trim removed 3 bases at V and 4 bases at J, leaving 6 bases unmatched. Germline CDR1 reads MDHEN; CDR2 reads SYDVKM. The length of the CDR3 is 16 residues. The CDR3 here is CASSFELAGTKNIQYF. The CDR3 bases are TGTGCCAGCAGTTTCGAACTAGCGGGGACTAAAAACATTCAGTACTTC.

The CDR3 sequence: CASSIRVLAGAGELFF. CDR3 coding DNA: TGTGCCAGTAGTATAAGGGTCCTAGCGGGCGCCGGGGAGCTGTTTTTT. The genes are TRBV19 and TRBJ2-2; the match to TRBD2 covers 8 bases. Per germline, CDR1 LNHDA and CDR2 SQIVND (reference sequence). The CDR3 spans 16 residues. Trimming at V came to 2 bases and at J to 6 bases, leaving 8 bases not matched to a gene.